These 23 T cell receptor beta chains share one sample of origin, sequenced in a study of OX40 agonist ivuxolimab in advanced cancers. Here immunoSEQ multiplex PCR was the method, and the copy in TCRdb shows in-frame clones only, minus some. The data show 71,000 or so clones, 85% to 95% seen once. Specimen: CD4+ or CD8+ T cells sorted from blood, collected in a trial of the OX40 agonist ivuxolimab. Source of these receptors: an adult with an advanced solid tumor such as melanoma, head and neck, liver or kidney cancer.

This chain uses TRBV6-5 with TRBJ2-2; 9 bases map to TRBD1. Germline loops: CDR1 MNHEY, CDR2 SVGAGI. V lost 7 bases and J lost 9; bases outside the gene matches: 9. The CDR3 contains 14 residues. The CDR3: CASTKTGGGRELFF. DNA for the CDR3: TGTGCCAGCACCAAGACAGGGGGAGGCAGGGAGCTGTTTTTT.

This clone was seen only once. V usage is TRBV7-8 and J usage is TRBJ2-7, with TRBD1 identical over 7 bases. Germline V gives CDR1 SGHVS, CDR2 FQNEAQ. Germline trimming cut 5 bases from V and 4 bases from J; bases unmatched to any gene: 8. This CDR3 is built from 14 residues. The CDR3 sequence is CASSQTGTGYEQYF. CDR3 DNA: TGTGCCAGCAGCCAGACAGGGACGGGATACGAGCAGTACTTC.

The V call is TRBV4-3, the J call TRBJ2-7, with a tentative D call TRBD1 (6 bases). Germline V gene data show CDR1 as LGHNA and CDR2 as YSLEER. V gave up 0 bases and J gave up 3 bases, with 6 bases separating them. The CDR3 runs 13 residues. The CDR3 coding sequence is TGCGCCAGCAGCCAAGACAGGGGCTACGAGCAGTACTTC. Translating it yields CASSQDRGYEQYF.

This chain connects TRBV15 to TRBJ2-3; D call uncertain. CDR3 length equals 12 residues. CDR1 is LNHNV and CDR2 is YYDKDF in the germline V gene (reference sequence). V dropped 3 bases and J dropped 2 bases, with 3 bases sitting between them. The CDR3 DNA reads TGTGCCACCAGCAGTTACACAGATACGCAGTATTTT. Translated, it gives CATSSYTDTQYF.

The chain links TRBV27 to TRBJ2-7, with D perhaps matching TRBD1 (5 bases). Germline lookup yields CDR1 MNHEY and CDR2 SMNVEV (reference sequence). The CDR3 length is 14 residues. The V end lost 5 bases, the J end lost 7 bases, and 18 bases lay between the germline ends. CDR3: CASSPSSRVREQYF. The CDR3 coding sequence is TGTGCCAGCAGTCCCAGCTCCAGGGTGAGAGAGCAGTACTTC.

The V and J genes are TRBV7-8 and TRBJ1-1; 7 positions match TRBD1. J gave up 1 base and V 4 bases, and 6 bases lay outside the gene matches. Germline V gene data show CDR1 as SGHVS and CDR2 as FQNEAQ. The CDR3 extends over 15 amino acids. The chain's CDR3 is CASSSPGTANTEAFF. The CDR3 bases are TGTGCCAGCAGCTCCCCCGGGACAGCGAACACTGAAGCTTTCTTT.

CDR3 sequence: CASSSRTADPYEQYF. For the CDR3, the DNA is TGTGCCAGCAGTTCACGGACAGCGGACCCCTACGAGCAGTACTTC. The chain couples TRBV27 to TRBJ2-7; a possible D gene is TRBD1 (6 bases). The CDR3 length is 15 residues. Germline V gives CDR1 MNHEY, CDR2 SMNVEV (reference sequence). The germline V and J ends were trimmed by 4 bases and 2 bases, with 15 bases remaining between them.

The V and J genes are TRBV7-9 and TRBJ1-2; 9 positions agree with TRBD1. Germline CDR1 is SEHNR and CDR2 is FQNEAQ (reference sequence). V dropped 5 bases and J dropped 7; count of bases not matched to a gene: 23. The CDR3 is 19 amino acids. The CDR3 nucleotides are TGTGCCAGCAGCCCCTACCGGACAGGGGAAGGCTCTACAAGCGGTGGCTACACCTTC. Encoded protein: CASSPYRTGEGSTSGGYTF.

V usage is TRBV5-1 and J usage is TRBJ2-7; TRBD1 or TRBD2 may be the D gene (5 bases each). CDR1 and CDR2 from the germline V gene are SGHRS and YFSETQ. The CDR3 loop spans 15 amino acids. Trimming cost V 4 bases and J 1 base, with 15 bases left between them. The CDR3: CASSAPTEGSYEQYF. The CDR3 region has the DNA TGCGCCAGCAGCGCTCCGACAGAGGGTTCCTACGAGCAGTACTTC.

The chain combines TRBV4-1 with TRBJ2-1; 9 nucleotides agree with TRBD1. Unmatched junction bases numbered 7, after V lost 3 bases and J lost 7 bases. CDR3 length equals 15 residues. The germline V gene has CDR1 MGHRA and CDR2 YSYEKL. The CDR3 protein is CASSHPGTGMNEQFF. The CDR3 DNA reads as TGCGCCAGCAGCCATCCCGGGACAGGGATGAATGAGCAGTTCTTC.

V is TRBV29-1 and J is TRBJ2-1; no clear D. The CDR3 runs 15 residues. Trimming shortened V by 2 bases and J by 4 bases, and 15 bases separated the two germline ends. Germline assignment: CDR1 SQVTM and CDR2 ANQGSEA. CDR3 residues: CSVESILFLYNEQFF. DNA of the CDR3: TGCAGCGTTGAAAGTATCCTCTTTCTTTACAATGAGCAGTTCTTC.

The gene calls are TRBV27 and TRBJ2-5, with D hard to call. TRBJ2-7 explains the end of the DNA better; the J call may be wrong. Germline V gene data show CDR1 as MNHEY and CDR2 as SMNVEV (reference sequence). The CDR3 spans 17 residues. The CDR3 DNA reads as TGTGCCAGCAGTATCCAATGGACCGGACCCCGCGGCTACGAGCAGTACTTC. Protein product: CASSIQWTGPRGYEQYF.

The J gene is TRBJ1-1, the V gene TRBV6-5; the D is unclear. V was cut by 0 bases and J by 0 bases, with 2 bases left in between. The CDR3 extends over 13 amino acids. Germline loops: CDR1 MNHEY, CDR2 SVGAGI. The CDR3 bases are TGTGCCAGCAGTTACTCGTTGAACACTGAAGCTTTCTTT. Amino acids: CASSYSLNTEAFF.

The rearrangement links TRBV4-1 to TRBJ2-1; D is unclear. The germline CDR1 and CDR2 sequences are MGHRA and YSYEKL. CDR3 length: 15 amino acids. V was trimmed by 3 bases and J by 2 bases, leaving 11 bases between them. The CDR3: CASSQATTPYNEQFF. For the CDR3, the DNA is TGCGCCAGCAGCCAGGCCACAACCCCCTACAATGAGCAGTTCTTC.

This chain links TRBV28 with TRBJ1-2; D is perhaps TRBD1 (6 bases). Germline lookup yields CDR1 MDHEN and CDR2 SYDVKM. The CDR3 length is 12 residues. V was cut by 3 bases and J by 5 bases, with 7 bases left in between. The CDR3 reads CASSFTGYGYTF. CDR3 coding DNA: TGTGCCAGCAGTTTCACAGGGTATGGCTACACCTTC.

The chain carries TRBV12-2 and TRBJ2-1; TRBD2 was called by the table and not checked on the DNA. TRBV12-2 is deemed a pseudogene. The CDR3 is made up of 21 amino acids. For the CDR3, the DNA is TGTGCAAGTCGCGGAAGAGGTCCGAAATGGTTCCCCATCTCGCCGGGCAATGAGCAGTTCTTC. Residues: CASRGRGPKWFPISPGNEQFF.

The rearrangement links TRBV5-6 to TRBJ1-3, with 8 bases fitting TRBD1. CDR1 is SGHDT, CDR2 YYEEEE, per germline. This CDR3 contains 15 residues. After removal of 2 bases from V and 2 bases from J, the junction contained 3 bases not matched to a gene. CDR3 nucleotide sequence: TGTGCCAGCAGCTTAGGACAGGGCGCTGGAAACACCATATATTTT. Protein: CASSLGQGAGNTIYF.

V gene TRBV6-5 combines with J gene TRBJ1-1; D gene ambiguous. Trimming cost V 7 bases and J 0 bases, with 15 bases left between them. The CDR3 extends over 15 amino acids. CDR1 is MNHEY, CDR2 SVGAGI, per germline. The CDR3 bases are TGTGCCAGCACCCCGGATCAGAACATGAACACTGAAGCTTTCTTT. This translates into CASTPDQNMNTEAFF.

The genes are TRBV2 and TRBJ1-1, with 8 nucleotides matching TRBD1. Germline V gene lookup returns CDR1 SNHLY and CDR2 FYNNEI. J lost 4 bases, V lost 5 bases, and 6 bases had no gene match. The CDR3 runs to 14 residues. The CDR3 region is CASSPTGVGTEAFF. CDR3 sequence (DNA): TGTGCCAGCAGTCCGACAGGGGTAGGCACTGAAGCTTTCTTT. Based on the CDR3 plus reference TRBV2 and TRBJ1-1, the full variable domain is EPEVTQTPSHQVTQMGQEVILRCVPISNHLYFYWYRQILGQKVEFLVSFYNNEISEKSEIFDDQFSVERPDGSNFTLKIRSTKLEDSAMYFCASSPTGVGTEAFFGQGTRLTVV.

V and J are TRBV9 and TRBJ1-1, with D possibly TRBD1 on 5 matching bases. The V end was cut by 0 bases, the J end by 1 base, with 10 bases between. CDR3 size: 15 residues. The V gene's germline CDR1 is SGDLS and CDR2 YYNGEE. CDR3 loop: CASSVDGRGNTEAFF. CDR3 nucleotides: TGTGCCAGCAGCGTAGATGGTAGGGGGAACACTGAAGCTTTCTTT.

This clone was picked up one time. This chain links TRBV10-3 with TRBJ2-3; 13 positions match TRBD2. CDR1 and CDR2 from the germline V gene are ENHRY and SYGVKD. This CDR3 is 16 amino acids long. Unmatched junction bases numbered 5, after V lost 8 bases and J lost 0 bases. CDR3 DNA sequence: TGTGCCATCGGGACTAGCGGGGCGACCAGCACAGATACGCAGTATTTT. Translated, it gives CAIGTSGATSTDTQYF.

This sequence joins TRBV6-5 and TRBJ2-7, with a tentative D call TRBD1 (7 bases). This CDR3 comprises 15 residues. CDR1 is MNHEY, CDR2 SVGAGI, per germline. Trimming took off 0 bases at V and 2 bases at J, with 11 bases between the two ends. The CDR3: CASSYSAGGTYEQYF. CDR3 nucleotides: TGTGCCAGCAGTTACTCAGCAGGGGGGACCTACGAGCAGTACTTC.

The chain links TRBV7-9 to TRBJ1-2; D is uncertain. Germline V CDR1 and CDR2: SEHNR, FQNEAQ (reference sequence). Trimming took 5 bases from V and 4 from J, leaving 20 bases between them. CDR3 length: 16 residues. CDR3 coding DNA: TGTGCCAGCAGCACACTATTTGAACAGCTCACCTATGGCTACACCTTC. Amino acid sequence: CASSTLFEQLTYGYTF.